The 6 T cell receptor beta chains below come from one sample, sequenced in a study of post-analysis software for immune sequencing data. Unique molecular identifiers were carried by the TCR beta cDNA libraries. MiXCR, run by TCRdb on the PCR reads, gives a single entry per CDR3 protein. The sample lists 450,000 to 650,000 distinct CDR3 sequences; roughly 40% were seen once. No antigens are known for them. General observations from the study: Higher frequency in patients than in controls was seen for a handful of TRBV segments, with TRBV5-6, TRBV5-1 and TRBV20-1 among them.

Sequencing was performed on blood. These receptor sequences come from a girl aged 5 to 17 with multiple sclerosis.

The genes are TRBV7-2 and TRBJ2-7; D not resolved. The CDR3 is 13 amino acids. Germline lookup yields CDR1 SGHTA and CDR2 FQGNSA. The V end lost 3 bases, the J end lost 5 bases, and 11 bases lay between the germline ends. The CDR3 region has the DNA TGTACCAGCAGCTTCGGCAGGAACGACGAGCAGTACTTC. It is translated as CTSSFGRNDEQYF.

CDR3 coding DNA: TGCAGTGCCCTAGGTGGGGGAAGCGAGCCCCAGCATTTT. Amino acids: CSALGGGSEPQHF. The gene calls are TRBV20-1 and TRBJ1-5; the D gene is possibly TRBD1 (5 bases). Germline CDR1 and CDR2: DFQATT and SNEGSKA (reference sequence). The CDR3 extends over 13 amino acids. Trimming removed 6 bases at V and 8 bases at J, with 17 bases between.

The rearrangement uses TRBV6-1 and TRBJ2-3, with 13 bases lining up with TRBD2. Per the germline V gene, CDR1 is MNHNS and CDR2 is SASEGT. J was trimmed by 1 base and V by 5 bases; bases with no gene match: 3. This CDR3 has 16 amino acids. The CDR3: CASSTGTSGGTDTQYF. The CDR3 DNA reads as TGTGCCAGCAGTACCGGGACTAGCGGGGGCACAGATACGCAGTATTTT.

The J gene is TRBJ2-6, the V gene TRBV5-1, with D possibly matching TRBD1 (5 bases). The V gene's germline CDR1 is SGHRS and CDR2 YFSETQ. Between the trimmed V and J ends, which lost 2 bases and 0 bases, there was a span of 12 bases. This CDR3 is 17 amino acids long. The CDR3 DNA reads TGCGCCAGCAGCTTCCAGGGTCCTTACTCTGGGGCCAACGTCCTGACTTTC. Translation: CASSFQGPYSGANVLTF. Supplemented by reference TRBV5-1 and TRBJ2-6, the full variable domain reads KAGVTQTPRYLIKTRGQQVTLSCSPISGHRSVSWYQQTPGQGLQFLFEYFSETQRNKGNFPGRFSGRQFSNSRSEMNVSTLELGDSALYLCASSFQGPYSGANVLTFGAGSRLTVL.

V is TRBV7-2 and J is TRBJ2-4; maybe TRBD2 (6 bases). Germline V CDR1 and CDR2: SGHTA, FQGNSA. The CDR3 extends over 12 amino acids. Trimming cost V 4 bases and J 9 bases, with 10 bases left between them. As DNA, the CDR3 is TGTGCCAGCAGCTCTTACGGGGGCATTCAGTACTTC. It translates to CASSSYGGIQYF.

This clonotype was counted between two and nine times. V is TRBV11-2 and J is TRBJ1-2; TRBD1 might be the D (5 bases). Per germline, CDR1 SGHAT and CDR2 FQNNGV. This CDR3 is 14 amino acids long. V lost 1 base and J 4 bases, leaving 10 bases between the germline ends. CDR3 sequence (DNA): TGTGCCAGCAGCTTAGCACCGACAGCCTATGGCTACACCTTC. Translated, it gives CASSLAPTAYGYTF.